The 26 T cell receptor beta chains below all came from one sample that was sequenced in a study of Tregs in tolerant kidney transplant recipients. Some clones are missing from TCRdb's copy, which holds only in-frame ones; the method was immunoSEQ multiplex PCR. The data contain about 240,000 clones, roughly four fifths of them singletons. The sample was CD4+ T cells from blood. All receptors derive from a human donor in good health.

The chain employs TRBV18 and TRBJ2-3, with D possibly called TRBD1 or TRBD2 (5 bases each). Germline CDR1 reads KGHSH; CDR2 reads LQKENI. Trimming cost V 3 bases and J 7 bases, with 14 bases left between them. The CDR3 runs 14 residues. The CDR3 DNA sequence: TGTGCCAGCTCACCCCAGGGACCCAAGAATACGCAGTATTTT. Its translation is CASSPQGPKNTQYF.

The chain employs TRBV9 and TRBJ1-2; D unclear. The CDR3 totals 18 residues. Germline V gives CDR1 SGDLS, CDR2 YYNGEE. V was pared by 4 bases and J by 3 bases, with 25 bases between. DNA for the CDR3: TGTGCCAGCAGCAACCCCAAGGGAGAAGGCGGCCCTTACTATGGCTACACCTTC. This gives the protein CASSNPKGEGGPYYGYTF.

V and J are TRBV6-5 and TRBJ2-6; D gene ambiguous. In germline, CDR1 is MNHEY, CDR2 SVGAGI. The V end lost 7 bases, the J end lost 0 bases, and 10 bases lay between the germline ends. This CDR3 contains 15 residues. The CDR3 bases are TGTGCCAGCATCGGCACAGACTCTGGGGCCAACGTCCTGACTTTC. Its protein is CASIGTDSGANVLTF.

The table lists this clone with a few counts. This chain joins TRBV25-1 and TRBJ1-4; D uncertain. This CDR3 spans 13 amino acids. Per germline, CDR1 MGHDK and CDR2 SYGVNS. The V end was cut by 4 bases, the J end by 7 bases, with 10 bases between. DNA of the CDR3: TGTGCCAGCAGTGTTATATTCGGTGAAAAACTGTTTTTT. Encoded protein: CASSVIFGEKLFF. Variable domain in full (rest from reference TRBV25-1 and TRBJ1-4): EADIYQTPRYLVIGTGKKITLECSQTMGHDKMYWYQQDPGMELHLIHYSYGVNSTEKGDLSSESTVSRIRTEHFPLTLESARPSHTSQYLCASSVIFGEKLFFGSGTQLSVL.

The rearrangement joins TRBV28 to TRBJ2-7; 10 bases fit TRBD2. The CDR3 has 14 residues. Looked up from germline, CDR1 is MDHEN and CDR2 is SYDVKM. Trimming removed 5 bases from V and 3 bases from J; junction bases left unmatched: 4. The CDR3 region has the DNA TGTGCCAGCAGTAGCGGGGGGGCCTTCTACGAGCAGTACTTC. Translated, it gives CASSSGGAFYEQYF.

This sequence joins TRBV11-2 and TRBJ1-5; D is uncertain. Germline values: CDR1 SGHAT, CDR2 FQNNGV. This CDR3 has 17 residues. Trimming removed 1 base from V and 0 bases from J, with 13 bases in between. The CDR3 DNA follows: TGTGCCAGCAGCTTAGGAAAGGCACCTTATAGCAATCAGCCCCAGCATTTT. It translates to CASSLGKAPYSNQPQHF.

The V gene is TRBV30, the J gene TRBJ1-3; D is unclear. The CDR3 consists of 14 residues. Per the germline V gene, CDR1 is GTSNPN and CDR2 is SVGIG (reference sequence). V was clipped by 0 bases and J by 4 bases, with 10 bases between them. The CDR3 DNA follows: TGTGCCTGGAGTGTACTCCAGTTAGGAAACACCATATATTTT. It is translated as CAWSVLQLGNTIYF.

This chain connects TRBV14 to TRBJ1-4; 8 nucleotides line up with TRBD1. There are 14 residues in the CDR3. V shed 4 bases and J 6 bases; nucleotides not matched to a gene: 4. Germline V gene lookup returns CDR1 SGHDN and CDR2 FVKESK. The CDR3 coding sequence is TGTGCCAGCAGCCGCAACAGGGGGGATGAAAAACTGTTTTTT. This sequence encodes CASSRNRGDEKLFF.

About this clone: Other DNA sequences in the same sample also yield this CDR3. J is TRBJ1-2 and V is TRBV19; no reliable D call. Germline CDR1 and CDR2: LNHDA and SQIVND (reference sequence). Deletions cut 5 bases from V and 0 bases from J, with 7 bases between. The CDR3 is made up of 13 amino acids. The CDR3 region has the DNA TGTGCCAGTAGTTACGGATCTAACTATGGCTACACCTTC. Its translation is CASSYGSNYGYTF.

The chain uses TRBV5-1 and TRBJ2-2; 9 bases are a match to TRBD1. This CDR3 spans 16 amino acids. Germline values: CDR1 SGHRS, CDR2 YFSETQ. With 0 bases clipped from V and 5 bases from J, the junction kept 5 bases outside the gene matches. The CDR3 region has the DNA TGCGCCAGCAGCTTGGGCGGGACAGGGAATACCGGGGAGCTGTTTTTT. This translates into CASSLGGTGNTGELFF.

The chain's CDR3 is CASCRSGVTYEQYF. For the CDR3, the DNA is TGCGCCTCGTGCCGGTCGGGGGTTACCTACGAGCAGTACTTC. This chain uses TRBV10-2 with TRBJ2-7; weak D call: TRBD2 (6 bases). V was cut by 11 bases and J by 2 bases, with 19 bases left in between. This CDR3 contains 14 residues. Germline CDR1 reads WSHSY; CDR2 reads SAAADI.

The chain employs TRBV20-1 and TRBJ2-1; D call uncertain. The germline gives CDR1 DFQATT, CDR2 SNEGSKA (reference sequence). The CDR3 runs 11 residues. V was pared by 1 base and J by 5 bases, with 3 bases between. The CDR3 DNA sequence: TGCAGTGCTAGAGGGCACAATGAGCAGTTCTTC. Amino acid sequence: CSARGHNEQFF.

The rearrangement uses TRBV5-4 and TRBJ1-6, with D perhaps matching TRBD1 (6 bases). Deletions cut 2 bases from V and 15 bases from J, with 12 bases between. This CDR3 is 12 amino acids long. Looked up from germline, CDR1 is SGHNT and CDR2 is YYREEE (reference sequence). The CDR3 nucleotides are TGTGCCAGCAGCTTTAGGGGGGCCTACCTCCACTTT. Protein sequence: CASSFRGAYLHF.

This clone was detected only a few times. The rearrangement uses TRBV11-2 and TRBJ2-7, with D possibly TRBD1 on 6 matching bases. Germline CDR1 and CDR2: SGHAT and FQNNGV. The CDR3 length is 16 residues. Trimming stripped 3 bases from V and 0 bases from J, with 15 bases between. The CDR3 DNA follows: TGTGCCAGCAGCTTTCCTACGGGACACCTCTCCTACGAGCAGTACTTC. Translation: CASSFPTGHLSYEQYF.

The chain is built from TRBV2 and TRBJ1-6, with unresolved D. CDR3 length: 13 residues. CDR1 and CDR2 from the germline V gene are SNHLY and FYNNEI. Trimming pared 7 bases from V and 10 bases from J, leaving 14 bases between. CDR3 region: CASMGTPSSPLHF. As DNA, the CDR3 is TGTGCCAGCATGGGTACCCCATCCTCACCCCTCCACTTT. Filled out from reference TRBV2 and TRBJ1-6, the complete variable domain reads EPEVTQTPSHQVTQMGQEVILRCVPISNHLYFYWYRQILGQKVEFLVSFYNNEISEKSEIFDDQFSVERPDGSNFTLKIRSTKLEDSAMYFCASMGTPSSPLHFGNGTRLTVT.

This clone was seen more than once but under ten times. This chain joins TRBV10-3 and TRBJ2-7, with TRBD2 matching 7 bases. The CDR3 spans 13 residues. In germline, CDR1 is ENHRY, CDR2 SYGVKD. Trimming took 7 bases from V and 1 from J; bases not matched to a gene: 4. The CDR3 loop reads CAITGGSSYEQYF. The CDR3 DNA sequence: TGTGCCATCACTGGCGGGAGTTCCTACGAGCAGTACTTC.

V gene TRBV5-1 combines with J gene TRBJ1-1; no definite D call. CDR1 SGHRS and CDR2 YFSETQ come from the germline V gene. The CDR3 has 16 amino acids. The germline V and J ends were trimmed by 4 bases and 4 bases, with 20 bases remaining between them. CDR3 in amino acids: CASSLKVTAVATEAFF. The CDR3 region has the DNA TGCGCCAGCAGCCTAAAGGTTACGGCCGTGGCCACTGAAGCTTTCTTT.

The rearrangement links TRBV7-8 to TRBJ1-5; D uncertain. The V gene lost 1 base and the J gene lost 4 bases, with 14 bases spanning the gap. The CDR3 is made up of 16 amino acids. Germline CDR1 is SGHVS and CDR2 is FQNEAQ. Written as DNA, the CDR3 is TGTGCCAGCAGCTTAGTATTTGGCAGTCTGAATCAGCCCCAGCATTTT. It is translated as CASSLVFGSLNQPQHF.

This chain joins TRBV11-2 and TRBJ2-3, with 7 bases lining up with TRBD2. Trimming at V came to 5 bases and at J to 1 base, leaving 6 bases not matched to a gene. Germline V lookup: CDR1 SGHAT, CDR2 FQNNGV. This CDR3 is built from 15 residues. The DNA for the CDR3 is TGTGCCAGCAGCCCCGGGAGGAGAGGCACAGATACGCAGTATTTT. This gives the protein CASSPGRRGTDTQYF.

The chain has TRBV2 and TRBJ2-5; possible D gene TRBD1, 5 bases. Germline V gene sequence: CDR1 SNHLY, CDR2 FYNNEI. The length of the CDR3 is 11 residues. Trimming left V 7 bases short and J 5 bases short, with 8 bases between. CDR3 amino acids: CASKQVETQYF. In DNA form, the CDR3 reads TGTGCCAGCAAACAGGTGGAGACCCAGTACTTC.

The chain is built from TRBV5-1 and TRBJ2-2; 10 bases match TRBD2. The CDR3 runs to 17 residues. Germline CDR1 and CDR2: SGHRS and YFSETQ. V was clipped by 1 base and J by 3 bases; unmatched bases: 6. CDR3 region: CASSLTSGNWDTGELFF. As DNA, the CDR3 is TGCGCCAGCAGCTTGACTAGCGGGAATTGGGACACCGGGGAGCTGTTTTTT. Full variable domain (remainder filled in from reference TRBV5-1 and TRBJ2-2): KAGVTQTPRYLIKTRGQQVTLSCSPISGHRSVSWYQQTPGQGLQFLFEYFSETQRNKGNFPGRFSGRQFSNSRSEMNVSTLELGDSALYLCASSLTSGNWDTGELFFGEGSRLTVL.

This clone came up once. The J gene is TRBJ2-3, the V gene TRBV27, with TRBD1 matching over 8 bases. Germline-derived CDR1 and CDR2 are MNHEY and SMNVEV (reference sequence). Trimming took 6 bases from V and 5 from J; bases not matched to a gene: 7. The CDR3 extends over 14 amino acids. The CDR3 coding sequence is TGTGCCAGCAGGAGGACAGGGAAAATAGATACGCAGTATTTT. The encoded protein is CASRRTGKIDTQYF.

V is TRBV2 and J is TRBJ2-1; TRBD1 matches 10 bases. The CDR3 has 15 amino acids. Germline V CDR1 and CDR2: SNHLY, FYNNEI. V shed 6 bases and J 7 bases; nucleotides not matched to a gene: 9. In DNA, the CDR3 is TGTGCCAGCAGGCGCGAGGGACAGGGGACGAATGAGCAGTTCTTC. Encoded protein: CASRREGQGTNEQFF.

This chain uses TRBV30 with TRBJ1-1; D uncertain. There are 16 residues in the CDR3. Trimming cost V 3 bases and J 0 bases, with 17 bases left between them. Per germline, CDR1 GTSNPN and CDR2 SVGIG (reference sequence). The CDR3 sequence: CAWRGIGYSLNTEAFF. As DNA, the CDR3 is TGTGCCTGGAGGGGGATAGGGTACAGCCTGAACACTGAAGCTTTCTTT.

The chain has TRBV5-1 and TRBJ1-4, with D uncertain. Germline V gene sequence: CDR1 SGHRS, CDR2 YFSETQ. Trimming took 2 bases from V and 5 from J, leaving 13 bases between them. The CDR3 sequence is 15 residues long. CDR3 DNA: TGCGCCAGCAGCTTAAGGTCGATACGAAATGAAAAACTGTTTTTT. Its translation is CASSLRSIRNEKLFF.

J is TRBJ1-6 and V is TRBV5-1; no clear D gene. This CDR3 is 16 amino acids long. V was pared by 0 bases and J by 7 bases, with 14 bases between. The germline V gene has CDR1 SGHRS and CDR2 YFSETQ. CDR3: CASSLEPRMGNSPLHF. CDR3 nucleotide sequence: TGCGCCAGCAGCTTGGAGCCCCGCATGGGGAATTCACCCCTCCACTTT.